The present T cell receptor beta chain was sequenced within a study of beta chain features in type 1 diabetes. Study observations and caveats: All four CD4+ subsets of Type 1 diabetes patients contained TCRB CDR3s that were moderately but significantly shorter.

V shed 1 base and J shed 0 bases, with 10 bases lying between them. The V gene's germline CDR1 is SGHRS and CDR2 YFSETQ. The CDR3 has 16 amino acids. Of note for this clone: The antigen is undetermined.

The sequenced template was cDNA made from the entire isolated RNA. Libraries were prepared by immunoSEQ multiplex PCR; TCRdb keeps only in-frame clonotypes and omits some of them. The data show over 300,000 clones, with about a tenth seen just once and 0.95% to 1.1% held by the top ten. Each of the CD4+ naive, central memory, regulatory and stem cell-like memory populations was sorted via CD45RO/CCR7/CD25/CD127/CD95/CD27. Sorted populations were all over 95% pure. This TCR was recovered from a man aged 25-40 years with type 1 diabetes. V and J are TRBV5-1 and TRBJ2-2; no reliable D call. The sequenced sample consisted of central memory CD4+ T cells from blood. Written as DNA, the CDR3 is TGCGCCAGCAGCTTGTCTGGGCGGACGAACACCGGGGAGCTGTTTTTT. Encoded protein: CASSLSGRTNTGELFF.